The 2 T cell receptor beta chains presented below share a single source sample, sequenced in a study of CD8+CD57+ T cells in acquired aplastic anemia. Sequenced patients had shown CD8+CD57+ cell expansion by flow cytometry. It was genomic DNA that served as the template for profiling TCR beta VDJ and CDR3. In TCRdb, the reads were re-called with MiXCR into one record per CDR3 protein. The top ten hold 40% to 50% of the sample, which has 270,000 or so distinct CDR3 sequences, approximately 79% seen once. The source material was sorted CD4+, CD8+, or CD8+CD57+ T cells (not recorded which) from PBMCs. Receptors originate from a human donor with aplastic anemia.

This rearrangement joins TRBV9 to TRBJ2-7; D gene unclear. The germline V gene encodes CDR1 SGDLS and CDR2 YYNGEE. V was shortened by 5 bases and J by 3 bases, with 18 bases between the two germline ends. This CDR3 region has 15 residues. The CDR3 protein is CASSGQEPHLYEQYF. CDR3 DNA: TGTGCCAGCAGTGGGCAAGAGCCCCACCTCTACGAGCAGTACTTC.

Only a few counts were recorded for this clonotype. The chain is built from TRBV24-1 and TRBJ2-1; 10 bases fit TRBD1. Germline V gene sequence: CDR1 KGHDR, CDR2 SFDVKD. The CDR3 is made up of 15 amino acids. V trimming: 7 bases; J trimming: 10 bases; junction bases outside the gene matches: 12. This chain's CDR3 is CATSLPGQGFREQFF. DNA of the CDR3: TGTGCCACCAGCCTCCCGGGACAGGGGTTTAGGGAGCAGTTCTTC.